Each of the 29 T cell receptor beta chains below was sequenced from the same sample in a study of OX40 agonist ivuxolimab in advanced cancers. The method was immunoSEQ multiplex PCR; TCRdb's version includes in-frame clones alone and lacks a portion of them. The table lists over 60,000 clones, 70% to 90% of them singletons. The source was CD4+ or CD8+ T cells sorted from blood, collected in a trial of the OX40 agonist ivuxolimab. The receptors shown here come from an adult with an advanced solid tumor such as melanoma, head and neck, liver or kidney cancer.

The chain uses TRBV5-6 and TRBJ2-7, with TRBD2 matching 8 bases. Germline CDR1 is SGHDT and CDR2 is YYEEEE. This CDR3 spans 16 amino acids. With 0 bases clipped from V and 3 bases from J, the junction kept 8 bases outside the gene matches. The CDR3 DNA reads as TGTGCCAGCAGCTTGGATCTAGCGGGCAGAATCTACGAGCAGTACTTC. Its translation is CASSLDLAGRIYEQYF.

The chain carries TRBV30 and TRBJ2-7, with D perhaps being TRBD1 or TRBD2 (6 bases each). The V gene's germline CDR1 is GTSNPN and CDR2 SVGIG (reference sequence). The CDR3 covers 14 residues. The V gene lost 2 bases and the J gene lost 3 bases, with 14 bases spanning the gap. The CDR3: CAWSTGGKVYEQYF. Here the CDR3 DNA reads TGTGCCTGGAGTACCGGGGGCAAGGTCTACGAGCAGTACTTC.

V and J are TRBV5-1 and TRBJ1-1; D gene unclear. This CDR3 has 15 residues. In germline, CDR1 is SGHRS, CDR2 YFSETQ. Trimming stripped 4 bases from V and 0 bases from J, with 13 bases between. Here the CDR3 reads CASSATGLMNTEAFF. The CDR3 DNA is TGCGCCAGCAGCGCTACCGGACTCATGAACACTGAAGCTTTCTTT.

This rearrangement joins TRBV9 to TRBJ2-1, with TRBD2 matching 10 bases. Losses at the gene ends were 0 bases for V and 4 bases for J; bases not matched to a gene: 10. The length of the CDR3 is 18 residues. Germline assignment: CDR1 SGDLS and CDR2 YYNGEE. CDR3 sequence reads: CASSVAGDTSGVYNEQFF. CDR3 in DNA: TGTGCCAGCAGCGTAGCTGGGGACACTAGCGGGGTGTACAATGAGCAGTTCTTC.

CDR3 nucleotide sequence: TGTGCCAGCAGTTACTCCCGGGGGCGGGGGACTGAAGCTTTCTTT. The encoded protein is CASSYSRGRGTEAFF. The chain recombines TRBV6-5 with TRBJ1-1; TRBD1 is a possible D gene (6 bases). Germline-derived CDR1 and CDR2 are MNHEY and SVGAGI. V lost 0 bases and J 5 bases, leaving 13 bases between the germline ends. The CDR3 consists of 15 residues.

V usage is TRBV5-1 and J usage is TRBJ2-5, with a weak D call TRBD1 (5 bases). Trimming cost V 3 bases and J 4 bases, with 10 bases left between them. Germline CDR1 is SGHRS and CDR2 is YFSETQ. The CDR3 is 13 amino acids. The CDR3 nucleotides read TGCGCCAGCAGCTCAGGGTCCACAGAGACCCAGTACTTC. It yields the protein CASSSGSTETQYF.

The table lists this clone with a count of one. Relative to the germline gene, one junction end is altered; a read error may explain this. This CDR3 is CAWSVTGQTSGANILTF. The CDR3 nucleotides are TGTGCCTGGAGTGTCACAGGCCAAACCTCTGGGGCCAACATCCTGACTTTC. The chain combines TRBV30 with TRBJ2-6; maybe TRBD1 (5 bases). The CDR3 extends over 17 amino acids. From germline, CDR1 is GTSNPN and CDR2 SVGIG (reference sequence).

As for this clone: A junction end diverges from the germline sequence, so it may reflect a read error. The chain carries TRBV6-1 and TRBJ2-7; 11 nucleotides match TRBD1. CDR1 and CDR2 (germline): MNHNS, SASEGT. CDR3 size: 14 residues. CDR3 protein: CASSEGQGADEQYF. CDR3 nucleotides: TGTGCCAGCAGCGAAGGACAGGGGGCCGACGAGCAGTACTTC.

The rearrangement joins TRBV7-2 to TRBJ2-2, with 7 bases that match TRBD2. Looked up from germline, CDR1 is SGHTA and CDR2 is FQGNSA. The ends lost 4 bases at V and 2 bases at J; junction bases unmatched: 4. The CDR3 extends over 15 amino acids. Here the CDR3 DNA reads TGTGCCAGCAGCTCGCTAGCGGCTAACACCGGGGAGCTGTTTTTT. The encoded protein is CASSSLAANTGELFF.

The chain links TRBV5-4 to TRBJ1-1, with D possibly being TRBD1 (6 bases). With 4 bases removed from V and 3 bases from J, the gap between germline ends came to 16 bases. Germline-derived CDR1 and CDR2 are SGHNT and YYREEE (reference sequence). The CDR3 runs 15 residues. DNA for the CDR3: TGTGCCAGCAGCCTTCCTGGGAAGGGGGACACTGAAGCTTTCTTT. Translating gives CASSLPGKGDTEAFF.

The rearrangement uses TRBV4-1 and TRBJ1-4; 10 bases align to TRBD1. The CDR3 has 14 residues. V was pared by 1 base and J by 11 bases, with 4 bases of the junction left unmatched. In germline, CDR1 is MGHRA, CDR2 YSYEKL. The CDR3 coding sequence is TGCGCCAGCAGCCAAGCCTCGGACAGGGGGAAACTGTTTTTT. Protein sequence: CASSQASDRGKLFF.

This sequence joins TRBV7-8 and TRBJ1-5, with 8 bases aligning to TRBD1. This CDR3 spans 14 amino acids. CDR1 SGHVS and CDR2 FQNEAQ come from the germline V gene. V was clipped by 3 bases and J by 6 bases; unmatched bases: 4. The CDR3 loop is CASSFDRGGQPQHF. Written as DNA, the CDR3 is TGTGCCAGCAGCTTCGACAGGGGAGGTCAGCCCCAGCATTTT.

The chain recombines TRBV7-2 with TRBJ1-2; 10 bases are shared with TRBD1. V was pared by 1 base and J by 5 bases, with 1 base of the junction left unmatched. In germline, CDR1 is SGHTA, CDR2 FQGNSA. There are 14 residues in the CDR3. The CDR3 spells CASSLGGQGYGYTF. The CDR3 coding sequence is TGTGCCAGCAGCTTAGGGGGACAGGGGTATGGCTACACCTTC.

V and J are TRBV7-3 and TRBJ2-2, with D perhaps matching TRBD2 (6 bases). CDR3 length: 13 amino acids. V lost 5 bases and J 5 bases, leaving 9 bases between the germline ends. CDR1 SGHTA and CDR2 FQGTGA come from the germline V gene. CDR3 in DNA: TGTGCCAGCAGCCGCGCGGGGACCGGGGAGCTGTTTTTT. It codes for CASSRAGTGELFF.

CDR3 DNA sequence: TGTGCCAGCAGCGTACAGGGTGTGGAGCAGTACTTC. Its protein product is CASSVQGVEQYF. This chain uses TRBV11-1 with TRBJ2-7, with D perhaps TRBD1 (6 bases). Germline values: CDR1 SGHAT, CDR2 FQDESV (reference sequence). This CDR3 is built from 12 residues. Trimming shortened V by 5 bases and J by 7 bases, and 12 bases separated the two germline ends.

This clone was seen a few times. This chain joins TRBV4-1 and TRBJ1-5, with a tentative D call TRBD1 (6 bases). CDR1 and CDR2 from the germline V gene are MGHRA and YSYEKL. The CDR3 is 15 residues long. V lost 1 base and J 9 bases, leaving 16 bases between the germline ends. CDR3 loop: CASSQALTGRAPQHF. In DNA, the CDR3 is TGCGCCAGCAGCCAAGCACTCACAGGGAGAGCGCCCCAGCATTTT.

As for this clone: Its ends do not fully match the called genes, so a read error is possible. The V and J genes are TRBV27 and TRBJ2-3; D not resolved. Per germline, CDR1 MNHEY and CDR2 SMNVEV (reference sequence). The CDR3 covers 9 residues. The DNA for the CDR3 is TGTGCCTGCAGAGATACGCAGTATTTT. Amino acids: CACRDTQYF.

The chain couples TRBV7-6 to TRBJ1-6; D is ambiguous. This CDR3 has 17 amino acids. Trimming stripped 1 base from V and 4 bases from J, with 14 bases between. From germline, CDR1 is SGHVS and CDR2 FNYEAQ. The CDR3 nucleotides read TGTGCCAGCAGCTTAGGGGGTTTGAAAGGGTATAATTCACCCCTCCACTTT. The encoded protein is CASSLGGLKGYNSPLHF.

CDR3 sequence (DNA): TGTGCCAGCAGTTCTTCCGGGACAGGGATAAGGCCCCAGCATTTT. This codes for CASSSSGTGIRPQHF. This sequence joins TRBV6-5 and TRBJ1-5; TRBD1 matches at 9 bases. V lost 4 bases to trimming and J lost 9 bases; unmatched junction nucleotides: 10. This CDR3 region has 15 residues. In germline, CDR1 is MNHEY, CDR2 SVGAGI.

The rearrangement uses TRBV2 and TRBJ2-3; 7 bases are a match to TRBD2. V lost 7 bases and J lost 5; bases outside the gene matches: 12. CDR1 is SNHLY, CDR2 FYNNEI, per germline. The CDR3 spans 15 residues. The CDR3 DNA sequence: TGTGCCAGCAAACTACTAAGCGGGGTCGGAGATACGCAGTATTTT. This translates into CASKLLSGVGDTQYF.

The chain links TRBV6-5 to TRBJ2-1; D is undetermined. The CDR3 contains 14 residues. Germline V CDR1 and CDR2: MNHEY, SVGAGI. The V gene lost 7 bases and the J gene lost 3 bases, with 13 bases spanning the gap. Here the CDR3 reads CASTPEQIYNEQFF. CDR3 nucleotide sequence: TGTGCCAGCACCCCAGAACAGATCTACAATGAGCAGTTCTTC.

There are a few counts of this clone. The rearrangement joins TRBV19 to TRBJ1-5; D uncertain. V was cut by 5 bases and J by 6 bases, with 20 bases left in between. The CDR3 has 16 residues. Per the germline V gene, CDR1 is LNHDA and CDR2 is SQIVND (reference sequence). In nucleotides, the CDR3 is TGTGCCAGTAGTCAAACCGCCCGGGGTAGGATTCAGCCCCAGCATTTT. Residues: CASSQTARGRIQPQHF.

This clone was counted once. The rearrangement uses TRBV27 and TRBJ1-6, with 9 bases aligning to TRBD1. CDR1 and CDR2 from the germline V gene are MNHEY and SMNVEV (reference sequence). The CDR3 runs to 15 residues. V gave up 7 bases and J gave up 5 bases; unmatched junction bases: 6. CDR3: CASKPNRGHNSPLHF. The CDR3 DNA reads TGTGCCAGCAAACCGAACAGGGGGCATAATTCACCCCTCCACTTT.

The V gene is TRBV19, the J gene TRBJ2-1, with no clear D. There are 15 residues in the CDR3. V shed 5 bases and J shed 3 bases, with 14 bases lying between them. Germline V gene sequence: CDR1 LNHDA, CDR2 SQIVND (reference sequence). The CDR3 protein is CASSDNNNIYNEQFF. The CDR3 DNA reads TGTGCCAGTAGTGACAATAATAACATCTACAATGAGCAGTTCTTC.

The chain carries TRBV7-8 and TRBJ2-2, with 7 bases aligning to TRBD2. The V gene's germline CDR1 is SGHVS and CDR2 FQNEAQ. The CDR3 extends over 16 amino acids. V shed 5 bases and J 2 bases; nucleotides not matched to a gene: 8. The CDR3 region is CASSPGAGTNTGELFF. The CDR3 bases are TGTGCCAGCAGCCCTGGAGCGGGGACTAACACCGGGGAGCTGTTTTTT.

CDR3 DNA: TGTGCCAGCAGCCAAGCTTTAGGGGACGGCAATCAGCCCCAGCATTTT. The encoded protein is CASSQALGDGNQPQHF. The chain employs TRBV4-2 and TRBJ1-5; D perhaps matches TRBD1 (5 bases). Germline V gene sequence: CDR1 LGHNA, CDR2 YNFKEQ. The CDR3 has 16 amino acids. The germline V and J ends were trimmed by 1 base and 2 bases, with 12 bases remaining between them.

The rearrangement joins TRBV4-1 to TRBJ2-5, with 7 bases matching TRBD2. V lost 0 bases and J lost 2; bases outside the gene matches: 15. In germline, CDR1 is MGHRA, CDR2 YSYEKL. The CDR3 length is 19 residues. The CDR3, as DNA: TGCGCCAGCAGCCAAGATCGGGCGGGAGTATTCAGTGAGCAAGAGACCCAGTACTTC. Protein product: CASSQDRAGVFSEQETQYF.

This clone was found once. The gene calls are TRBV9 and TRBJ2-7; D is undetermined. The length of the CDR3 is 13 residues. V lost 0 bases, J lost 5 bases, and 9 bases lay in between. Germline CDR1 SGDLS, CDR2 YYNGEE. The CDR3 nucleotides are TGTGCCAGCAGCGTAGCTACATGGGACGAGCAGTACTTC. This translates into CASSVATWDEQYF.

This chain joins TRBV30 and TRBJ2-7; perhaps TRBD1 as D (5 bases). The CDR3 contains 11 residues. V lost 3 bases and J 5 bases, leaving 8 bases between the germline ends. Germline V gene data show CDR1 as GTSNPN and CDR2 as SVGIG (reference sequence). This chain's CDR3 is CAWSLGDEQYF. The CDR3 coding sequence is TGTGCCTGGAGCCTAGGGGACGAGCAGTACTTC.